These T cell receptor beta chains were read from a single sample in a study of graft-versus-host responses after intestinal transplantation. Here immunoSEQ multiplex PCR was the method, and the copy in TCRdb shows in-frame clones only, minus some. Here the sample spans tens of thousands of clones, 80% to 95% being singletons. The material was bone marrow, obtained almost 750 days after intestinal transplantation. The receptors stem from a human patient who received an intestinal transplant, so some T cells may come from the graft donor. Both conserved end residues are part of each CDR3.

v_call	j_call	cdr3_aa
TRBV4-1	TRBJ1-5	CASSHARIHEPQHF
TRBV5-1	TRBJ2-3	CASSFGGTDTQYF
TRBV6-4	TRBJ1-2	CASPRYRSGYTF
TRBV29-1	TRBJ1-1	CSVPGGRSTEAFF
TRBV9	TRBJ1-3	CASSVGGQGNTIYF
TRBV5-4	TRBJ2-2	CASSIPGQREVLFF
TRBV27	TRBJ2-5	CASSWTAQETQYF
TRBV6-6	TRBJ1-1	CASETANEAFF
TRBV15	TRBJ1-2	CATSEGRSYGYTF
TRBV11-2	TRBJ2-2	CASSLLTWELFF
TRBV19	TRBJ1-2	CASRGRGGRKDGYTF
TRBV9	TRBJ2-7	CASSVDAGGSEQYF
TRBV18	TRBJ2-1	CASSPPVMNRATYNEQFF
TRBV19	TRBJ2-7	CASRTAWKGGYEQYF
TRBV19	TRBJ2-1	CASGPISSYNEQFF
TRBV27	TRBJ2-7	CASRTNRDKAYEQYF
TRBV6-5	TRBJ2-1	CASSYSALGPAQFF
TRBV5-4	TRBJ1-5	CASSLSDSNQPQHF
TRBV29-1	TRBJ2-7	CSVCDELWGSSYEQYF
TRBV5-6	TRBJ2-7	CASSTLYEQYF
TRBV27	TRBJ2-1	CASSLSPSGSSAHNEQFF
TRBV4-1	TRBJ1-1	CASSQMGPVLKMNTEAFF
TRBV11-2	TRBJ2-7	CASSLEAARGSEQYF
TRBV7-9	TRBJ1-1	CASSPPRVLSTEAFF
TRBV4-1	TRBJ2-7	CASSQGSGTESYEQYF
TRBV4-1	TRBJ2-2	CASSLATGELFF
TRBV11-3	TRBJ1-5	CASSPIHRVRSNQPQHF
TRBV10-3	TRBJ2-7	CAITPGGFYEQYF
TRBV5-4	TRBJ2-2	CASSPIPGGELFF
TRBV6-5	TRBJ2-7	CASSPDNTYYEQYF
TRBV28	TRBJ2-6	CASRTQPSGANVLTF
TRBV5-6	TRBJ1-1	CASSYILEAGSNTEAFF
TRBV4-1	TRBJ2-7	CASSQASSYEQYF
TRBV7-3	TRBJ2-1	CASSPTSGRFNEQFF
TRBV14	TRBJ2-7	CASSQDAWGHEQYF
TRBV29-1	TRBJ2-1	CSVEGAGFSYNEQFF
TRBV9	TRBJ1-1	CASSSLFGANTEAFF
TRBV5-3	TRBJ2-7	CATRTSGTYEQYF
TRBV6-7	TRBJ2-2	CASSYSFSRTGELFF
TRBV28	TRBJ1-1	CASSLTGLNTEAFF
TRBV2	TRBJ2-2	CASTPGRAITGELFF
TRBV5-1	TRBJ2-2	CASSLEEGGTGELFF
TRBV5-4	TRBJ2-5	CAVHEGGRQETQYF
TRBV7-3	TRBJ2-7	CASSLTGGREQYF
TRBV7-6	TRBJ2-7	CASSLVSGGTYEQYF
TRBV5-1	TRBJ2-1	CASSTSGGNYNEQFF
TRBV30	TRBJ1-2	CAWRTDDPGGYTF
TRBV11-2	TRBJ2-5	CASSLDLVRQETQYF
TRBV7-9	TRBJ1-1	CASSLYPLGAEAFF